This T cell receptor delta chain was documented in a study of gamma-delta chains in newborns, infants, children. About the research overall: Innate gammadelta T cells reportedly expand polyclonally right after birth, driven by microbial exposure, per the title.

TCRdb reanalysed the reads via CATT. Of 8,900 or so delta-chain clones listed, 1.6% are singletons. The CDR3 spans 21 residues. Germline CDR1 TSWWSYY, CDR2 QGS. Notes on this clone: Its ends do not fully match the called genes, so a read error is possible.

The rearrangement uses TRDV1 and TRDJ3; tentatively, D is TRDD3 (6 bases). The sample consisted of blood. The source of this sequence is a child who was a newborn, infant or young child, either healthy, febrile or measles-vaccinated (not recorded which). The CDR3 here is CALGESMFLDTGTWGTRQMFF. The CDR3 nucleotides read TGTGCTCTTGGGGAAAGTATGTTTCTCGATACAGGAACCTGGGGCACCCGACAGATGTTTTTC.